Shown below are 31 T cell receptor beta chains from a single sample sequenced in a study of pediatric ulcerative colitis. The repertoire was sequenced with immunoSEQ multiplex PCR; TCRdb's copy has only in-frame clones and lacks some. The sample holds tens of thousands of clones, 86% seen once. Sequences were obtained from blood. Every receptor here comes from a boy younger than 18 with severe ulcerative colitis.

The chain combines TRBV30 with TRBJ1-5; possibly TRBD1 for D (6 bases). The CDR3 extends over 12 amino acids. The V and J ends lost 2 bases and 5 bases respectively, with 7 bases between them. Germline V gives CDR1 GTSNPN, CDR2 SVGIG (reference sequence). The CDR3 DNA is TGTGCCTGGAGTCCAGGGGATCAGCCCCAGCATTTT. Its protein is CAWSPGDQPQHF. Combining the CDR3 with reference TRBV30 and TRBJ1-5 gives the whole variable domain SQTIHQWPATLVQPVGSPLSLECTVEGTSNPNLYWYRQAAGRGLQLLFYSVGIGQISSEVPQNLSASRPQDRQFILSSKKLLLSDSGFYLCAWSPGDQPQHFGDGTRLSIL.

The V and J genes are TRBV27 and TRBJ1-1, with D perhaps TRBD1 (6 bases). Germline V lookup: CDR1 MNHEY, CDR2 SMNVEV (reference sequence). The CDR3 has 14 amino acids. V lost 10 bases and J lost 0, with 15 bases in between. The CDR3 nucleotides read TGTGCCACTAGTCTGACAGGTCTGAACACTGAAGCTTTCTTT. This encodes CATSLTGLNTEAFF.

The gene calls are TRBV14 and TRBJ2-1, with D hard to call. V gave up 1 base and J gave up 4 bases, with 11 bases separating them. Germline V gene data show CDR1 as SGHDN and CDR2 as FVKESK. The CDR3 has 15 amino acids. DNA of the CDR3: TGTGCCAGCAGCCAAGTCTGGTCTCTGTACAATGAGCAGTTCTTC. Translating it yields CASSQVWSLYNEQFF.

This clone was seen a single time. The J gene is TRBJ2-7, the V gene TRBV27; D is perhaps TRBD2 (6 bases). V gave up 4 bases and J gave up 3 bases, with 13 bases separating them. Germline CDR1 reads MNHEY; CDR2 reads SMNVEV (reference sequence). The CDR3 covers 14 residues. CDR3 in amino acids: CASSYGGVIYEQYF. For the CDR3, the DNA is TGTGCCAGCAGTTACGGGGGAGTAATCTACGAGCAGTACTTC.

The J gene is TRBJ2-7, the V gene TRBV7-2; D gene unclear. The CDR3 runs to 13 residues. With 5 bases removed from V and 3 bases from J, the gap between germline ends came to 11 bases. Germline V gene lookup returns CDR1 SGHTA and CDR2 FQGNSA. The CDR3 region has the DNA TGTGCCAGCAGCCCACGACGTGTCTACGAGCAGTACTTC. The encoded protein is CASSPRRVYEQYF.

The chain is built from TRBV9 and TRBJ1-5; tentatively, D is TRBD1 (5 bases). This CDR3 comprises 15 residues. V lost 4 bases and J 4 bases, leaving 15 bases between the germline ends. Germline CDR1 is SGDLS and CDR2 is YYNGEE. CDR3 amino acids: CASSSRCRVNQPQHF. The CDR3 DNA is TGTGCCAGCAGCTCCCGATGCAGGGTAAATCAGCCCCAGCATTTT.

The V gene is TRBV4-2, the J gene TRBJ2-1; 7 nucleotides align to TRBD2. The trim removed 3 bases at V and 3 bases at J, leaving 5 bases unmatched. The CDR3 has 15 residues. CDR1 is LGHNA, CDR2 YNFKEQ, per germline. The CDR3 here is CASSQVGEGYNEQFF. CDR3 DNA: TGTGCCAGCAGCCAGGTTGGGGAGGGCTACAATGAGCAGTTCTTC.

CDR3 region: CASHPGQGPNQPQHF. The CDR3 bases are TGTGCCTCCCACCCGGGACAGGGACCGAATCAGCCCCAGCATTTT. V gene TRBV2 combines with J gene TRBJ1-5; the match to TRBD1 covers 9 bases. Germline loops: CDR1 SNHLY, CDR2 FYNNEI. The V gene end was trimmed by 11 bases and the J gene end by 4 bases; junction bases not matched to a gene: 12. The CDR3 spans 15 residues.

The V and J genes are TRBV30 and TRBJ2-1; TRBD2 matches 10 bases. The CDR3 is 17 amino acids. Germline V CDR1 and CDR2: GTSNPN, SVGIG (reference sequence). Losses at the gene ends were 2 bases for V and 0 bases for J; bases not matched to a gene: 7. CDR3 sequence (DNA): TGTGCCTGGAGTCAGCGGGAGGGCTGGAGCTCCTACAATGAGCAGTTCTTC. Amino acid sequence: CAWSQREGWSSYNEQFF.

J is TRBJ2-7 and V is TRBV11-2; D gene uncertain. The CDR3 is 15 residues long. The germline V and J ends were trimmed by 1 base and 2 bases, with 12 bases remaining between them. Germline CDR1 SGHAT, CDR2 FQNNGV. Here the CDR3 DNA reads TGTGCCAGCAGCTTAGCCCCCCTGACAACCTACGAGCAGTACTTC. The encoded protein is CASSLAPLTTYEQYF.

The chain combines TRBV4-1 with TRBJ2-7; 8 nucleotides match TRBD1. CDR1 is MGHRA and CDR2 is YSYEKL in the germline V gene. CDR3 size: 15 residues. With V trimmed by 1 base and J by 3 bases, 5 bases remained unmatched. The DNA for the CDR3 is TGCGCCAGCAGCCAAGGGACAGGGTGGTTCTACGAGCAGTACTTC. This sequence encodes CASSQGTGWFYEQYF.

The V and J genes are TRBV6-5 and TRBJ2-1; TRBD2 agrees at 9 bases. The CDR3 length is 16 residues. V shed 1 base, J shed 5 bases, and the junction held 6 bases outside the gene matches. Per the germline V gene, CDR1 is MNHEY and CDR2 is SVGAGI. CDR3 protein: CASSYFSGSPDNEQFF. The DNA of the CDR3 is TGTGCCAGCAGTTACTTTAGCGGGAGTCCCGACAATGAGCAGTTCTTC.

This rearrangement joins TRBV19 to TRBJ2-2, with TRBD1 as a possible D gene (6 bases). V lost 3 bases and J lost 0, with 11 bases in between. The CDR3 totals 16 residues. Germline V gives CDR1 LNHDA, CDR2 SQIVND (reference sequence). CDR3 sequence: CASSIPAGANTGELFF. Written as DNA, the CDR3 is TGTGCCAGTAGTATTCCGGCAGGGGCGAACACCGGGGAGCTGTTTTTT.

The V and J genes are TRBV4-1 and TRBJ2-3, with D unclear. Germline lookup yields CDR1 MGHRA and CDR2 YSYEKL. The CDR3 totals 12 residues. Trimming cost V 4 bases and J 2 bases, with 4 bases left between them. CDR3: CASSPHTDTQYF. The CDR3 bases are TGCGCCAGCAGCCCCCACACAGATACGCAGTATTTT.

The J gene is TRBJ1-1, the V gene TRBV6-5; D uncertain. CDR1 and CDR2 from the germline V gene are MNHEY and SVGAGI. V lost 5 bases and J 3 bases, leaving 13 bases between the germline ends. The CDR3 extends over 14 amino acids. The CDR3 loop reads CASSTHDGDTEAFF. CDR3 DNA sequence: TGTGCCAGCAGTACCCACGACGGGGACACTGAAGCTTTCTTT.

The chain has TRBV11-3 and TRBJ2-1, with TRBD2 identical over 8 bases. Germline trimming cut 5 bases from V and 9 bases from J; bases unmatched to any gene: 12. CDR3 length equals 15 residues. Germline CDR1 is SGHNT and CDR2 is YENEEA. In DNA form, the CDR3 reads TGTGCCAGCAGCCCCCGGGTAGCGGGACGCAGTGAGCAGTTCTTC. Its protein is CASSPRVAGRSEQFF.

The chain links TRBV5-1 to TRBJ1-1; possible D gene TRBD1, 5 bases. Germline CDR1 reads SGHRS; CDR2 reads YFSETQ. This CDR3 spans 16 amino acids. V shed 3 bases and J shed 6 bases, with 21 bases lying between them. The CDR3 spells CASSSRPGPKDPEAFF. The CDR3 bases are TGCGCCAGCAGCTCACGGCCGGGACCCAAGGATCCTGAAGCTTTCTTT.

This clone was detected only once. The rearrangement links TRBV7-2 to TRBJ2-5; D call uncertain. The CDR3 covers 13 residues. In germline, CDR1 is SGHTA, CDR2 FQGNSA. The V end was cut by 1 base, the J end by 5 bases, with 8 bases between. For the CDR3, the DNA is TGTGCCAGCAGCTTAGGGACCCGGGAGACCCAGTACTTC. Protein: CASSLGTRETQYF.

V and J are TRBV25-1 and TRBJ2-1; 10 positions agree with TRBD1. The germline gives CDR1 MGHDK, CDR2 SYGVNS. The V gene end was trimmed by 8 bases and the J gene end by 8 bases; junction bases not matched to a gene: 9. The CDR3 covers 14 residues. The CDR3, as DNA: TGTGCCAGCGGACGGGACAGGGGATACGATGAGCAGTTCTTC. This codes for CASGRDRGYDEQFF.

This clone was detected only once. J is TRBJ1-2 and V is TRBV19; 7 positions agree with TRBD1. Germline V lookup: CDR1 LNHDA, CDR2 SQIVND (reference sequence). Trimming at V came to 6 bases and at J to 0 bases, leaving 10 bases not matched to a gene. The CDR3 is made up of 16 amino acids. The DNA for the CDR3 is TGTGCCAGTAGCCACAGGGGAAAGGGGACTAACTATGGCTACACCTTC. It codes for CASSHRGKGTNYGYTF.

This chain joins TRBV5-4 and TRBJ1-2, with a possible D match to TRBD1 (6 bases). The germline CDR1 and CDR2 sequences are SGHNT and YYREEE (reference sequence). The CDR3 totals 14 residues. The V and J ends lost 0 bases and 8 bases respectively, with 14 bases between them. The chain's CDR3 is CASSLEQGLLGYTF. CDR3 DNA: TGTGCCAGCAGCTTGGAACAGGGTCTGTTGGGCTACACCTTC. Full variable domain (outside the CDR3, taken from reference TRBV5-4 and TRBJ1-2): ETGVTQSPTHLIKTRGQQVTLRCSSQSGHNTVSWYQQALGQGPQFIFQYYREEENGRGNFPPRFSGLQFPNYSSELNVNALELDDSALYLCASSLEQGLLGYTFGSGTRLTVV.

DNA of the CDR3: TGCAGCGTTGAGAGCGTAGAGTATGGCTACACCTTC. This sequence encodes CSVESVEYGYTF. V and J are TRBV29-1 and TRBJ1-2; D gene uncertain. Trimming cost V 3 bases and J 5 bases, with 10 bases left between them. This CDR3 comprises 12 residues. CDR1 is SQVTM, CDR2 ANQGSEA, per germline.

The chain joins TRBV19 to TRBJ2-1; a possible D gene is TRBD2 (5 bases). This CDR3 region has 15 residues. With 7 bases removed from V and 7 bases from J, the gap between germline ends came to 20 bases. Looked up from germline, CDR1 is LNHDA and CDR2 is SQIVND (reference sequence). The DNA of the CDR3 is TGTGCCAGTATAGCGACGGGGAGCCCGTATAATGAGCAGTTCTTC. It specifies CASIATGSPYNEQFF. Combining the CDR3 with reference TRBV19 and TRBJ2-1 gives the whole variable domain DGGITQSPKYLFRKEGQNVTLSCEQNLNHDAMYWYRQDPGQGLRLIYYSQIVNDFQKGDIAEGYSVSREKKESFPLTVTSAQKNPTAFYLCASIATGSPYNEQFFGPGTRLTVL.

The chain uses TRBV12-5 and TRBJ2-2; tentatively, D is TRBD2 (6 bases). This CDR3 region has 17 residues. Trimming stripped 0 bases from V and 2 bases from J, with 13 bases between. Germline V lookup: CDR1 LGHNT, CDR2 FRNRAP. The CDR3 DNA follows: TGTGCTAGTGGTTTGGTATTGACGGGAGATAACACCGGGGAGCTGTTTTTT. Its protein is CASGLVLTGDNTGELFF.

A remark on this clone: This sample includes further DNA sequences coding for the same CDR3. The chain links TRBV6-1 to TRBJ1-5, with D perhaps TRBD1 (6 bases). This CDR3 has 18 residues. Between the trimmed V and J ends, which lost 3 bases and 5 bases, there was a span of 23 bases. Germline V gene data show CDR1 as MNHNS and CDR2 as SASEGT. CDR3 residues: CASSEDGGGIKGHQPQHF. In nucleotides, the CDR3 is TGTGCCAGCAGTGAGGATGGAGGGGGGATAAAAGGGCATCAGCCCCAGCATTTT.

The chain couples TRBV11-3 to TRBJ2-2; 7 nucleotides agree with TRBD2. Germline values: CDR1 SGHNT, CDR2 YENEEA. This CDR3 comprises 19 residues. J gave up 6 bases and V 4 bases, and 20 bases lay outside the gene matches. Here the CDR3 reads CASSSTHPGGSPDPGELFF. The CDR3 bases are TGTGCCAGCAGCTCGACTCACCCGGGAGGCTCGCCGGATCCCGGGGAGCTGTTTTTT.

As for this clone: Other nucleotide sequences in the sample specify the same CDR3. The chain uses TRBV20-1 and TRBJ2-1; unclear D gene. The CDR3 totals 10 residues. V lost 6 bases and J lost 5, with 5 bases in between. Germline V gives CDR1 DFQATT, CDR2 SNEGSKA (reference sequence). The DNA for the CDR3 is TGCAGTGCAAGCGACAATGAGCAGTTCTTC. It codes for CSASDNEQFF.

The DNA of the CDR3 is TGTGCCAGCAGCCAAGAGTTTCGCGTCATTCCTGGAAACACCATATATTTT. Its protein product is CASSQEFRVIPGNTIYF. The genes are TRBV14 and TRBJ1-3, with D uncertain. Germline V gene sequence: CDR1 SGHDN, CDR2 FVKESK. V was shortened by 0 bases and J by 2 bases, with 14 bases between the two germline ends. The CDR3 is made up of 17 amino acids. Combining the CDR3 with reference TRBV14 and TRBJ1-3 gives the whole variable domain EAGVTQFPSHSVIEKGQTVTLRCDPISGHDNLYWYRRVMGKEIKFLLHFVKESKQDESGMPNNRFLAERTGGTYSTLKVQPAELEDSGVYFCASSQEFRVIPGNTIYFGEGSWLTVV.

This chain connects TRBV30 to TRBJ1-6, with 10 bases matching TRBD1. This CDR3 region has 15 residues. Unmatched junction bases numbered 8, after V lost 2 bases and J lost 10 bases. Germline V CDR1 and CDR2: GTSNPN, SVGIG (reference sequence). CDR3 in amino acids: CAWSLTGGIGSPLHF. The CDR3 coding sequence is TGTGCCTGGAGTCTGACAGGGGGCATTGGATCACCCCTCCACTTT.

This rearrangement joins TRBV11-3 to TRBJ2-1; 8 nucleotides agree with TRBD2. The CDR3 loop spans 15 amino acids. Germline V gene lookup returns CDR1 SGHNT and CDR2 YENEEA. Trimming cost V 7 bases and J 4 bases; bases outside gene matches: 9. The chain's CDR3 is CASTRSGSKYNEQFF. The CDR3 DNA is TGTGCCAGCACCCGGAGCGGGAGCAAGTACAATGAGCAGTTCTTC.

The chain employs TRBV9 and TRBJ2-3; 7 bases agree with TRBD2. There are 15 residues in the CDR3. The V and J ends lost 2 bases and 4 bases, in that order; junction bases with no gene match: 7. CDR1 is SGDLS and CDR2 is YYNGEE in the germline V gene. CDR3 nucleotides: TGTGCCAGCAGCGTCCCAGGACTAGACGCAGATACGCAGTATTTT. Translated, it gives CASSVPGLDADTQYF.